This TCR beta chain is from a study of cytomegalovirus exposure and HLA in healthy donors. PCR used 60 Vbeta primers and 13 Jbeta primers. Assay: immunoSEQ multiplex PCR; the TCRdb copy retains only in-frame clones and omits some. This table holds 140,000 or so clones, roughly 85% found once. This CDR3 is 15 amino acids long. Trimming cost V 0 bases and J 1 base, with 9 bases left between them. Germline values: CDR1 WNHNN, CDR2 SYGVQD (reference sequence). This clone appeared a single time. This TCR derives from a woman aged 25 to 39 in good health and CMV-seronegative. The chain combines TRBV10-1 with TRBJ1-1; no clear D gene. The material sequenced was PBMCs. CDR3 protein: CASSESLTWNTEAFF. Here the CDR3 DNA reads TGCGCCAGCAGTGAGTCCCTAACCTGGAACACTGAAGCTTTCTTT.